This TCR beta chain is drawn from a study of CXCR3-negative and CXCR3-positive naive CD8 T cells. Overall study context: For each library, about 1.5 +/- 0.3 million TRB reads were obtained, about 135 million in total.

Naive CD8+ T lymphocytes were specified as CD45RO-CCR7+CD27+CD95-. As concerns this clonotype: Its antigen remains unidentified.

Study observations and caveats: Comparison of naive cells showed more hydrophobic TRB CDR3s in CXCR3-positive than in CXCR3-negative naive cells. Most assays used freshly isolated PBMCs, as cryopreservation partially reduced CXCR3.

UMI-labeled 5' RACE yielded the TRB cDNA libraries. TCRdb reprocessed the 5' RACE reads, keeping one entry per CDR3 protein, no DNA. The sample includes around 61,000 distinct CDR3 sequences. The CDR3 totals 13 residues. Germline CDR1 and CDR2: SQVTM and ANQGSEA. The receptor's source is a human donor in good health. Some clones in this sample may be carry-over from other donors' samples. Sequencing input: naive CXCR3+ CD8+ T cells from blood. Subset specified: CD45RO-CCR7+CD27+CD95- naive CD8+ T cells expressing CXCR3 (TNR3+). The chain has TRBV29-1 and TRBJ2-2; TCRdb names TRBD1, which stays unverified in the absence of DNA. The CDR3 sequence is CSVRTWVTGELFF.